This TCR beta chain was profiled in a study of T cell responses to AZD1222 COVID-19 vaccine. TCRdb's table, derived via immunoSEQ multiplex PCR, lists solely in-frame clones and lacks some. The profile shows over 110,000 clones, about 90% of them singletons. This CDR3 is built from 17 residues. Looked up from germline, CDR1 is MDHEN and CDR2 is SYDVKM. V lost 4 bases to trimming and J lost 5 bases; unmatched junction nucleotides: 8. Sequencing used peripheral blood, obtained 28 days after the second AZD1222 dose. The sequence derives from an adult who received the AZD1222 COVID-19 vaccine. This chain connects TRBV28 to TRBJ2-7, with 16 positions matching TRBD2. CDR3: CASSYVPGTSGRDEQYF. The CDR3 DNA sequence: TGTGCCAGCAGTTACGTACCTGGGACTAGCGGGAGGGACGAGCAGTACTTC.